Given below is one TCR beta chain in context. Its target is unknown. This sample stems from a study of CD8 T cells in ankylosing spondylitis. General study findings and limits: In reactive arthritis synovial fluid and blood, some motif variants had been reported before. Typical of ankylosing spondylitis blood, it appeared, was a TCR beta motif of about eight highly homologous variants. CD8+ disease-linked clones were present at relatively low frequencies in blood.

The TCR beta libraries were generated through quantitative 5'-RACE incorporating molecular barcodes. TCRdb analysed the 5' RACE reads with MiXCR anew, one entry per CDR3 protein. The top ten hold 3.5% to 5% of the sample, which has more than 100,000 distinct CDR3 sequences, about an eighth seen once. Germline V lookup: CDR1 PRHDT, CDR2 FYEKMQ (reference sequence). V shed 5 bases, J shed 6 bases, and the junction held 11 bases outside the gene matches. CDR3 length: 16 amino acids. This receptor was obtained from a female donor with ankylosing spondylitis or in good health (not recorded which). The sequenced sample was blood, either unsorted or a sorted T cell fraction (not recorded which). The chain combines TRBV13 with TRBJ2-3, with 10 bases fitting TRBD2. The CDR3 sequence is CASSPTSGRPEDTQYF. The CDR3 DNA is TGTGCCAGCAGCCCGACTAGCGGGCGGCCTGAGGATACGCAGTATTTT. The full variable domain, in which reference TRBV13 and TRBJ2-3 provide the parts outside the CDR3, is AAGVIQSPRHLIKEKRETATLKCYPIPRHDTVYWYQQGPGQDPQFLISFYEKMQSDKGSIPDRFSAQQFSDYHSELNMSSLELGDSALYFCASSPTSGRPEDTQYFGPGTRLTVL.